One T cell receptor beta chain is described in this entry. Its specificity is unknown. The data were taken from a study of T cell repertoires in cytomegalovirus infection. About the study: It was recently identified HLA-C-restricted and well-studied HLA-B-restricted CMV epitopes that the study used. Public TCR beta signature analysis indicated the presence of both CMV infection and matching HLA type. General study results and limits: Identification of carriers of CMV plus the relevant HLA was performed using cumulative public TCR beta family frequency.

Germline V gene sequence: CDR1 SQVTM, CDR2 ANQGSEA. CDR3 length: 14 residues. The V gene end was trimmed by 6 bases and the J gene end by 3 bases; junction bases not matched to a gene: 8. Each CDR3 protein is one row after TCRdb ran MiXCR on the reads. The data show about 830,000 distinct CDR3 sequences, 32% seen once. V gene TRBV29-1 combines with J gene TRBJ2-1; 7 bases align to TRBD2. The source was cultured CD8+ T cells from PBMCs, collected from culture after CMV antigen stimulation. The receptor was isolated from a human donor in good health (CMV status not recorded). Some clones in this sample may be carry-over from other donors' samples. CDR3 bases: TGCAGCGTGGGGGGGGGGTTGGGCTACAATGAGCAGTTCTTC. Its protein product is CSVGGGLGYNEQFF.